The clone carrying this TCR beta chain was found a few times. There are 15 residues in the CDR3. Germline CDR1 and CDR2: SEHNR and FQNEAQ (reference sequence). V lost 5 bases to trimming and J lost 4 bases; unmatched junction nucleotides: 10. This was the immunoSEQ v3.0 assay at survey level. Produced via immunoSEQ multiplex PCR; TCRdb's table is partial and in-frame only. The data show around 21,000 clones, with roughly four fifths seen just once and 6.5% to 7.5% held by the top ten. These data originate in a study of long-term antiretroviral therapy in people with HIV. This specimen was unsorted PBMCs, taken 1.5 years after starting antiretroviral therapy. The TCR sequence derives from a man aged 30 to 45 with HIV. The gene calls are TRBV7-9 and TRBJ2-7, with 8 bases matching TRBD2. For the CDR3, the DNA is TGTGCCAGCAGCCCGAGCGGGAGTTTAAAGTACGAGCAGTACTTC. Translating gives CASSPSGSLKYEQYF.